Listed below are T cell receptor beta chains from one sample, sequenced in a study of blood T cell repertoires in COVID-19. Method: immunoSEQ multiplex PCR; TCRdb's copy keeps in-frame clones and lacks some. The table includes roughly 190,000 clones, approximately 86% detected once. Sequenced sample: peripheral blood. These receptors all stem from a man aged 25-45 years with acute or convalescent COVID-19. The CDR3 runs from the conserved cysteine through the conserved F or W. The D gene is left open where the match is weak. The listing skips clone size in some rows; elsewhere it reads once, few, many or a size class.

J gene,V gene,D gene,CDR3 length,clone size,CDR3 protein,CDR3 DNA
TRBJ1-6,TRBV3-1/TRBV3-2,-,15,-,CASSLRDKHNSPLHF,TGTGCCAGCAGCCTTCGGGACAAGCATAATTCACCCCTCCACTTT
TRBJ2-1,TRBV25-1,-,14,-,CASSVMAPYNEQFF,TGTGCCAGCAGTGTAATGGCACCCTACAATGAGCAGTTCTTC
TRBJ2-1,TRBV19,-,16,-,CASSHLWRGHDNEQFF,TGTGCCAGTAGCCACCTGTGGAGGGGGCATGACAATGAGCAGTTCTTC
TRBJ2-3,TRBV5-4,TRBD2,15,-,CASSLDWASGDTQYF,TGTGCCAGCAGCTTGGATTGGGCTAGCGGAGATACGCAGTATTTT
TRBJ1-5,TRBV7-2,TRBD1,16,-,CASSILWTGRNQPQHF,TGTGCCAGCAGTATCCTTTGGACAGGCCGTAATCAGCCCCAGCATTTT
TRBJ1-3,TRBV30,-,13,-,CAWSVSSGNTIYF,TGTGCCTGGAGTGTATCGTCCGGAAACACCATATATTTT
TRBJ1-1,TRBV28,-,14,-,CASSPSGGAFKAFF,TGTGCCAGCAGTCCTTCGGGAGGGGCGTTCAAAGCTTTCTTT
TRBJ1-1,TRBV18,-,16,-,CASSPVLSSRGTEAFF,TGTGCCAGCTCACCAGTGTTGAGTTCCCGGGGCACTGAAGCTTTCTTT
TRBJ2-2,TRBV12-3/TRBV12-4,TRBD2,13,-,CASSISGIGELFF,TGTGCCAGCAGCATTAGCGGGATCGGGGAGCTGTTTTTT
TRBJ1-2,TRBV5-1,TRBD1,16,-,CASSSGGQLIDYGYTF,TGCGCCAGCAGCTCAGGGGGACAGCTTATAGACTATGGCTACACCTTC
TRBJ1-1,TRBV19,-,19,-,CASSVSGGMVYLMNTEAFF,TGTGCCAGTAGTGTCTCGGGGGGGATGGTTTACCTGATGAACACTGAAGCTTTCTTT
TRBJ1-1,TRBV3-1/TRBV3-2,-,13,-,CASSQVQGTEAFF,TGTGCCAGCAGCCAAGTTCAGGGCACTGAAGCTTTCTTT
TRBJ2-2,TRBV20-1,-,11,-,CSAGVHGELFF,TGCAGTGCTGGAGTTCACGGGGAGCTGTTTTTT
TRBJ1-2,TRBV19,-,16,-,CASSIDHQGSNYGYTF,TGTGCCAGTAGTATAGATCACCAGGGATCTAACTATGGCTACACCTTC
TRBJ1-2,TRBV28,TRBD1,13,-,CASIETGIGGYTF,TGTGCCAGCATCGAGACAGGGATAGGTGGCTACACCTTC
TRBJ2-1,TRBV7-2,TRBD2,15,once,CASSSLAGGGYEQFF,TGTGCCAGCAGCTCACTAGCGGGAGGTGGATATGAGCAGTTCTTC
TRBJ2-7,TRBV12-2,-,14,-,CASRPLCNSYEQYF,TGTGCAAGTCGCCCACTATGCAACTCCTACGAGCAGTACTTC
TRBJ1-5,TRBV27,-,16,-,CASSVGTSGGNQPQHF,TGTGCCAGCAGCGTAGGGACTTCTGGAGGAAATCAGCCCCAGCATTTT
TRBJ2-3,TRBV5-4,TRBD2,17,few,CASSSRTSGSNTDTQYF,TGTGCCAGCAGCTCCCGGACTAGCGGGTCTAACACAGATACGCAGTATTTT
TRBJ1-6,TRBV19,TRBD1,14,-,CASSLRTGDLALHF,TGTGCCAGTAGTCTCCGGACAGGGGACTTGGCCCTCCACTTT
TRBJ2-1,TRBV7-3,TRBD2,16,-,CASSLQLAGARNEQFF,TGTGCCAGCAGCTTACAGTTAGCGGGGGCCCGCAATGAGCAGTTCTTC
TRBJ1-3,TRBV6-5,-,14,once,CASSRTVSRNTIYF,TGTGCCAGCAGTCGTACAGTATCCCGGAACACCATATATTTT
TRBJ1-1,TRBV5-1,-,13,-,CASSLETGIEAFF,TGCGCCAGCAGCTTGGAAACAGGGATAGAAGCTTTCTTT
TRBJ2-7,TRBV4-2,TRBD1,14,-,CASSQGQGDYEQYF,TGTGCCAGCAGCCAAGGACAGGGGGACTACGAGCAGTACTTC
TRBJ2-2,TRBV28,TRBD2,14,-,CASRVAGDTGELFF,TGTGCCAGCAGGGTAGCGGGGGACACCGGGGAGCTGTTTTTT
TRBJ1-2,TRBV9,-,13,once,CASSVGQNYGYTF,TGTGCCAGCAGCGTAGGACAGAACTATGGCTACACCTTC
TRBJ2-7,TRBV5-1,TRBD1,16,-,CASSLGGGQGPYEQYF,TGCGCCAGCAGCTTGGGAGGAGGACAGGGCCCCTACGAGCAGTACTTC
TRBJ2-6,TRBV24-1,TRBD1,19,-,CATSDSPGQGVSGANVLTF,TGTGCCACCAGTGACTCGCCGGGACAGGGGGTTTCTGGGGCCAACGTCCTGACTTTC
TRBJ2-2,TRBV29-1,-,11,-,CSVRLTGELFF,TGCAGCGTTCGACTCACCGGGGAGCTGTTTTTT
TRBJ1-3,TRBV4-1,TRBD1,18,-,CASSQHNFQGAAGNTIYF,TGCGCCAGCAGCCAACACAATTTTCAGGGGGCAGCTGGAAACACCATATATTTT
TRBJ2-1,TRBV7-9,-,13,once,CASSLLAYNEQFF,TGTGCCAGCAGCTTGCTAGCATACAATGAGCAGTTCTTC
TRBJ2-3,TRBV5-1,-,15,-,CASSFSGSSTDTQYF,TGCGCCAGCAGCTTTAGCGGATCTAGCACAGATACGCAGTATTTT
TRBJ2-7,TRBV28,-,11,once,CASSSNYEQYF,TGTGCCAGCAGTTCTAACTACGAGCAGTACTTC
TRBJ2-7,TRBV11-2,-,15,few,CASSLEGLGYYEQYF,TGTGCCAGCAGCTTGGAGGGGCTAGGATACTACGAGCAGTACTTC
TRBJ1-5,TRBV19,-,14,-,CASTRSGGGQPQHF,TGTGCCAGTACTCGAAGCGGGGGGGGTCAGCCCCAGCATTTT
TRBJ2-1,TRBV28,TRBD2,15,-,CASSWTSGVYNEQFF,TGTGCCAGCAGTTGGACTAGCGGTGTCTACAATGAGCAGTTCTTC
TRBJ1-1,TRBV23-1,-,14,-,CASRPTDSNTEAFF,TGCGCCAGCCGCCCCACTGACAGCAACACTGAAGCTTTCTTT
TRBJ1-3,TRBV9,-,14,-,CASSPGGAGNTIYF,TGTGCCAGCAGCCCCGGGGGTGCTGGAAACACCATATATTTT
TRBJ2-3,TRBV5-1,-,15,-,CASSLPGGPADTQYF,TGCGCCAGCAGCTTGCCGGGGGGCCCCGCAGATACGCAGTATTTT
TRBJ2-4,TRBV20-1,TRBD1,10,-,CSAVRTGTHF,TGCAGTGCCGTTCGGACAGGGACGCACTTC
TRBJ2-7,TRBV6-5,TRBD2,15,-,CASRLTSGGAWEQYF,TGTGCCAGCAGGCTCACGAGCGGGGGGGCCTGGGAGCAGTACTTC
TRBJ2-6,TRBV28,-,15,once,CASSISHSGANVLTF,TGTGCCAGCAGTATTAGCCACTCTGGGGCCAACGTCCTGACTTTC
TRBJ1-5,TRBV5-8,-,17,-,CASRNQRGGSYNQPQHF,TGTGCCAGCAGAAACCAAAGGGGAGGAAGCTACAATCAGCCCCAGCATTTT
TRBJ1-2,TRBV28,-,13,-,CASSPFVLRGYTF,TGTGCCAGCAGTCCCTTCGTCCTAAGAGGCTACACCTTC
TRBJ1-1,TRBV6-6,TRBD1,17,-,CASSPRLWTGVNTEAFF,TGTGCCAGCAGTCCCCGCCTGTGGACAGGGGTGAACACTGAAGCTTTCTTT
TRBJ2-1,TRBV28,TRBD1,15,-,CASSHDRGRYNEQFF,TGTGCCAGCAGTCACGACAGGGGTCGTTACAATGAGCAGTTCTTC
TRBJ2-2,TRBV4-2,-,13,-,CASSQDRSGELFF,TGTGCCAGCAGCCAAGATCGGTCCGGGGAGCTGTTTTTT
TRBJ1-1,TRBV5-1,TRBD1,14,-,CASSPKTGSPEAFF,TGCGCCAGCAGCCCAAAGACAGGGTCCCCTGAAGCTTTCTTT
TRBJ2-1,TRBV9,TRBD2,17,-,CASSVVGLAGKTGEQFF,TGTGCCAGCAGCGTAGTAGGACTAGCGGGGAAAACTGGTGAGCAGTTCTTC
TRBJ2-7,TRBV6-2/TRBV6-3,-,15,-,CASSYSQGGHREQYF,TGTGCCAGCAGTTACTCCCAGGGCGGTCACCGCGAGCAGTACTTC
TRBJ1-2,TRBV12-3/TRBV12-4,-,11,-,CASSFSYGYTF,TGTGCCAGCAGTTTCAGCTATGGCTACACCTTC
TRBJ2-2,TRBV5-1,TRBD1,15,-,CASTRGLTNTGELFF,TGCGCCAGCACCAGGGGGCTTACGAACACCGGGGAGCTGTTTTTT
TRBJ2-1,TRBV9,TRBD2,14,-,CASGEREGLGEQFF,TGTGCCAGCGGCGAGCGGGAGGGCCTTGGTGAGCAGTTCTTC
TRBJ1-6,TRBV19,-,14,-,CASSIYQDNSPLHF,TGTGCCAGTAGTATTTATCAGGATAATTCACCCCTCCACTTT
TRBJ2-7,TRBV19,-,11,-,CASSRRGEQYF,TGTGCCAGTAGTCGGAGGGGCGAGCAGTACTTC